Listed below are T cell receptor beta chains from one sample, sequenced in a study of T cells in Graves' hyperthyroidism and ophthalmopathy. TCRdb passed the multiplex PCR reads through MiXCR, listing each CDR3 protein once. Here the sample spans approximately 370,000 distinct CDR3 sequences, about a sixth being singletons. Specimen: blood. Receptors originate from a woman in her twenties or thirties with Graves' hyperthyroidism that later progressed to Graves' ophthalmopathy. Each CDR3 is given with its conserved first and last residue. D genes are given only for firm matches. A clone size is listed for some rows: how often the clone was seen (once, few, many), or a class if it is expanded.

TGCGCCAGCAGTTACCGGATCACTAGCACAGATACGCAGTATTTT	CASSYRITSTDTQYF	.	.	TRBV10-2	TRBJ2-3
TGTGCCAGCAGCCCCCGGACCCGCCGGGAGAACACTGAAGCTTTCTTT	CASSPRTRRENTEAFF	.	once	TRBV4-2	TRBJ1-1
TGTGCCAGTACTGGTGGTCGTTACACTGAAGCTTTCTTT	CASTGGRYTEAFF	.	many	TRBV19	TRBJ1-1
TGCAGCGTTGGAGGGGGCCGAGGCTACGAGCAGTACTTC	CSVGGGRGYEQYF	TRBD1	few	TRBV29-1	TRBJ2-7
TGTGCCTGGACGGCGGGGGCGATTAATCTGAACACTGAAGCTTTCTTT	CAWTAGAINLNTEAFF	.	many	TRBV30	TRBJ1-1
TGCGCCAGCAGCCAGCCAAAACTAGATTTTACGCAGTATTTT	CASSQPKLDFTQYF	.	.	TRBV4-1	TRBJ2-3
TGTGCCAGCAAGAGGCGGCAGGGGTTGTCCAACTATGGCTACACCTTC	CASKRRQGLSNYGYTF	.	many	TRBV28	TRBJ1-2
TGTGCCAGCAGTTTCGTTCCGGGGAGAGTCCTTCGCAATCAGCCCCAGCATTTT	CASSFVPGRVLRNQPQHF	.	many	TRBV28	TRBJ1-5
TGCAGCGTTGAAGTTCCGGAGCATGGTATTGAGCAGTTCTTC	CSVEVPEHGIEQFF	.	few	TRBV29-1	TRBJ2-1
TGTGCCAGCACGCGGGACAGGGTAGGCGAGCAGTACTTC	CASTRDRVGEQYF	TRBD1	few	TRBV2	TRBJ2-7
TGTGCCAGCAGTGACAGGTGGGCGATGAACACTGAAGCTTTCTTT	CASSDRWAMNTEAFF	.	many	TRBV2	TRBJ1-1
TGCGCCAGCAGTTGGGGGACAGGGAACACTGAAGCTTTCTTT	CASSWGTGNTEAFF	TRBD1	many	TRBV10-1	TRBJ1-1
TGCGCCAGCAGCCCCGACGGACAGGGGGGATATCAGCCCCAGCATTTT	CASSPDGQGGYQPQHF	TRBD1	many	TRBV5-1	TRBJ1-5
TGCGCCAGCAACGCGGGGGGCGTAGTTACGCAGTATTTT	CASNAGGVVTQYF	TRBD2	.	TRBV5-1	TRBJ2-3
TGTGCCAGCAGCTTAGAGCGGCGCGGGGCGGCTAACACAGATACGCAGTATTTT	CASSLERRGAANTDTQYF	.	many	TRBV11-2	TRBJ2-3
TGTGCCAGCAGTGGGGCCCCCGTGAGGGGGGCCTTTGGTGGCTACACCTTC	CASSGAPVRGAFGGYTF	.	many	TRBV2	TRBJ1-2
TGTGCCAGCAGCTTAACCGCAGGGGGAGCTAACTATGGCTACACCTTC	CASSLTAGGANYGYTF	TRBD1	.	TRBV7-2	TRBJ1-2
TGCGCCAGCAGGAAGACCGGGAAGGAGGGCTACACCTTC	CASRKTGKEGYTF	.	few	TRBV10-2	TRBJ1-2
TGTGCCATCAGTGATGGAGGGTATTCCGGGGAGCTGTTTTTT	CAISDGGYSGELFF	.	few	TRBV10-3	TRBJ2-2
TGTGCCAGTAGTGCCACAGGGGTAGGTCAGCCCCAGCATTTT	CASSATGVGQPQHF	TRBD1	many	TRBV19	TRBJ1-5
TGTGCCAGCAGCCCCGGAGGGGGGCGCAGGACTGAAGCTTTCTTT	CASSPGGGRRTEAFF	.	few	TRBV5-5	TRBJ1-1
TGTGCCAGCAACCATATAACGATATACTCGAACACCGGGGAGCTGTTTTTT	CASNHITIYSNTGELFF	.	many	TRBV27	TRBJ2-2
TGTGCCAGCAGCTTAGATCTTCCCCTAACTAGCACAGATACGCAGTATTTT	CASSLDLPLTSTDTQYF	.	few	TRBV11-2	TRBJ2-3
TGCAGTGCTCGCCTCGGACTAGCGAAAGAGACCCAGTACTTC	CSARLGLAKETQYF	TRBD2	many	TRBV20-1	TRBJ2-5
TGCGCCAGTGCGACAGGGGACACCGGGGAGCTGTTTTTT	CASATGDTGELFF	TRBD1	many	TRBV10-1	TRBJ2-2
TGCAGCGTTGGCAACTTCAACAATGAGCAGTTCTTC	CSVGNFNNEQFF	.	few	TRBV29-1	TRBJ2-1
TGTGCCAGCAGTGACTTAGGGCCCTATGAGCAGTTCTTC	CASSDLGPYEQFF	.	many	TRBV6-1	TRBJ2-1
TGCAGTGGAGGCCCACGCCGCACAGATACGCAGTATTTT	CSGGPRRTDTQYF	.	many	TRBV20-1	TRBJ2-3
TGTGCCAGCAGTGAATTTTGGGCCAACTCTGGAAACACCATATATTTT	CASSEFWANSGNTIYF	.	.	TRBV6-1	TRBJ1-3
TGTGCCAGCAGTGATCCTAGACGGAACAATGAGCAGTTCTTC	CASSDPRRNNEQFF	.	many	TRBV2	TRBJ2-1
TGTGCCAGCAGCTCCCTCGGGGGAGATGAGCAGTTCTTC	CASSSLGGDEQFF	.	.	TRBV7-3	TRBJ2-1
TGTGCCAGTAGTATACGGCTCGGGGGCAATCAGCCCCAGCATTTT	CASSIRLGGNQPQHF	.	many	TRBV19	TRBJ1-5
TGCAGTGCTAGGTCACAGGGATGGGGCACAGATACGCAGTATTTT	CSARSQGWGTDTQYF	.	many	TRBV20-1	TRBJ2-3